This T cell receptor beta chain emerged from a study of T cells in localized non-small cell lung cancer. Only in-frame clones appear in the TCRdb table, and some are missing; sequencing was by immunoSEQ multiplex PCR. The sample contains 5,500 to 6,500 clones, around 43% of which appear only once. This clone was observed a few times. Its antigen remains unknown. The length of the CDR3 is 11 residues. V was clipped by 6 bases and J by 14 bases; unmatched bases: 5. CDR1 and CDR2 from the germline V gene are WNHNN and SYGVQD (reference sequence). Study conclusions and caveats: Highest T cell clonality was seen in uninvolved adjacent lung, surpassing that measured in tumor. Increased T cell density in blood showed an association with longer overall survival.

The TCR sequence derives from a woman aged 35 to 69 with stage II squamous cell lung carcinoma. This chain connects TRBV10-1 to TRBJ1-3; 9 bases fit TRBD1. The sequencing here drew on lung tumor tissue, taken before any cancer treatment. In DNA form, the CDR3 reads TGCGCCAGCAGCCGGGACAGGGCCTTATATTTT. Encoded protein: CASSRDRALYF.